Shown below are 6 T cell receptor beta chains from a single sample sequenced in a study of blood T cell repertoires in COVID-19. Assay used: immunoSEQ multiplex PCR; TCRdb lists only in-frame clones, some missing. The repertoire holds roughly 86,000 clones, 70% to 90% seen once, with roughly 3% in the top ten. Material: peripheral blood. These receptors were obtained from a woman aged 80 or over with COVID-19, enrolled during active disease.

This chain joins TRBV19 and TRBJ2-7; D is undetermined. Germline CDR1 is LNHDA and CDR2 is SQIVND (reference sequence). Trimming took 4 bases from V and 3 from J, leaving 10 bases between them. This CDR3 has 13 amino acids. CDR3 residues: CASSTDRVYEQYF. The CDR3 DNA follows: TGTGCCAGTAGTACTGACCGGGTCTACGAGCAGTACTTC.

This clone occurred a few times. The rearrangement joins TRBV6-2 or TRBV6-3 to TRBJ1-2; TRBD1 aligns across 7 bases. From germline, CDR1 is MNHEY and CDR2 SVGEGT. V was clipped by 6 bases and J by 8 bases; unmatched bases: 15. This CDR3 spans 15 amino acids. This CDR3 reads CASSRTGTATMGYTF. For the CDR3, the DNA is TGTGCCAGCAGCCGTACCGGGACAGCAACAATGGGCTACACCTTC.

The chain is built from TRBV18 and TRBJ2-5; 11 positions match TRBD2. The CDR3 consists of 14 residues. The junction had 2 bases not matched to a gene; V was cut back by 3 bases and J by 5 bases. CDR1 is KGHSH, CDR2 LQKENI, per germline. The CDR3 region has the DNA TGTGCCAGCTCACCCGTAGCGGGAGGGGAGACCCAGTACTTC. It is translated as CASSPVAGGETQYF. Combining the CDR3 with reference TRBV18 and TRBJ2-5 gives the whole variable domain NAGVMQNPRHLVRRRGQEARLRCSPMKGHSHVYWYRQLPEEGLKFMVYLQKENIIDESGMPKERFSAEFPKEGPSILRIQQVVRGDSAAYFCASSPVAGGETQYFGPGTRLLVL.

As to this clone: One end of the junction is discordant with germline, which a read error may explain. This chain uses TRBV7-2 with TRBJ2-7; 9 bases agree with TRBD1. The CDR3 contains 16 residues. Germline loops: CDR1 SGHTA, CDR2 FQGNSA. The CDR3 loop reads CASRLDWDRVRGEQYF. The CDR3 DNA reads as TGTGCCAGCAGATTAGATTGGGACAGGGTGAGAGGCGAGCAGTACTTC.

The V and J genes are TRBV28 and TRBJ2-7, with 8 bases lining up with TRBD1. Germline trimming cut 1 base from V and 3 bases from J; bases unmatched to any gene: 2. The CDR3 is 14 residues long. Germline CDR1 and CDR2: MDHEN and SYDVKM. The CDR3 DNA follows: TGTGCCAGCAGTTTATTGACAGGGGACTACGAGCAGTACTTC. Translation gives CASSLLTGDYEQYF.

V and J are TRBV9 and TRBJ2-1; 10 bases match TRBD2. The CDR3 is made up of 17 amino acids. Germline V CDR1 and CDR2: SGDLS, YYNGEE. V lost 1 base to trimming and J lost 10 bases; unmatched junction nucleotides: 14. The CDR3 DNA follows: TGTGCCAGCAGCGTACCACCTGAGGTAGCGGGAGGAGGCGAGCAGTTCTTC. Its translation: CASSVPPEVAGGGEQFF.